This TCR beta chain was recovered during a study of blood T cell repertoires in COVID-19. Study in general: Samples of COVID-19 (acute and convalescent) were obtained from the United States, Italy and Spain. Sources were T cells, B-cell-depleted T cells, or PBMCs; the material itself was cDNA or gDNA.

Original data processing: By means of reference gene primer amplification, nucleated cell counts were estimated. Assay: immunoSEQ multiplex PCR; the TCRdb copy retains only in-frame clones and omits some. V and J calls and clone size are as listed in that table; D and trimming were resolved from the DNA. Here the sample spans 250,000 to 300,000 clones, 85% to 90% being singletons. Participants' reported clinical history set cohort assignment. The CDR3 is made up of 15 amino acids. J lost 7 bases, V lost 3 bases, and 9 bases had no gene match. The V gene's germline CDR1 is MDHEN and CDR2 SYDVKM. V gene TRBV28 combines with J gene TRBJ1-2; 9 bases are shared with TRBD1. Sequenced material: PBMCs or T cells enriched from blood (not recorded which). This clonotype originated in a woman in her fifties or sixties who had recovered from COVID-19. DNA of the CDR3: TGTGCCAGCAGTTTGGGACAGGGAGGAAGTGGTGGCTACACCTTC. Protein: CASSLGQGGSGGYTF.